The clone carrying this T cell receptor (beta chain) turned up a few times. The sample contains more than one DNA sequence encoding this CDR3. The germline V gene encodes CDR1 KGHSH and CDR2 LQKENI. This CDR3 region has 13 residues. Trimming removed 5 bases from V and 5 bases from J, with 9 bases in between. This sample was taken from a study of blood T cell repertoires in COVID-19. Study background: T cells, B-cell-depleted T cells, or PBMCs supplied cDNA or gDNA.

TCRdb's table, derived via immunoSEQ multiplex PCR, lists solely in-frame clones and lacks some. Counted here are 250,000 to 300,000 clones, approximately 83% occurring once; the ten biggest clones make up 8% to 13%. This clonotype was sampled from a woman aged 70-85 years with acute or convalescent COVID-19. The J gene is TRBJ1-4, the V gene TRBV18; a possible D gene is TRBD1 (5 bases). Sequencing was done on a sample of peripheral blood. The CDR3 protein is CASSSDINEKLFF. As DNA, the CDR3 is TGTGCCAGCTCATCGGACATAAATGAAAAACTGTTTTTT.